This T cell receptor (beta chain) appears in the sequencing data of a study of blood T cell repertoires in COVID-19. This table comes from immunoSEQ multiplex PCR, and its TCRdb copy is limited to in-frame clones, with some not included. The table lists 300,000 to 350,000 clones, 90% of them singletons. This clone appeared a single time. Other DNA sequences in the sample encode the same CDR3. Germline lookup yields CDR1 SEHNR and CDR2 FQNEAQ (reference sequence). Trimming left V 2 bases short and J 2 bases short, with 8 bases between. This CDR3 has 14 residues. J is TRBJ2-3 and V is TRBV7-9, with a possible D match to TRBD2 (6 bases). The clonotype comes from a young woman with acute COVID-19. Source material: PBMCs or T cells enriched from blood (not recorded which). The CDR3 sequence: CASSLSGSTDTQYF. As DNA, the CDR3 is TGTGCCAGCAGCTTAAGCGGGTCCACAGATACGCAGTATTTT.